This TCR beta chain was retrieved from a study of regulatory T cells in long-lasting Graves disease. Sequencing libraries for TCR beta were prepared with iRepertoire HTBI primers and Arm-PCR of CDR3 regions. TCRdb reprocessed the multiplex PCR reads with MiXCR, giving one entry per CDR3 protein. The sample carries about 450,000 distinct CDR3 sequences, 23% recorded once. CDR3 length: 16 amino acids. J was trimmed by 3 bases and V by 2 bases; bases with no gene match: 5. Germline V gene lookup returns CDR1 MNHEY and CDR2 SVGAGI. Study observations and caveats: Favoring TRBV28, TRBJ1-2 and TRBJ2-5 was a feature seen in persistent disease. Newly diagnosed Graves' patients exceeded persistent ones in TCR diversity.

This clonotype has a handful of counts. Its antigen is unidentified. Documented time point: persistent/refractory GD, antithyroid drugs over 5 years with positive TRAb. RNA extracted from PBMCs served as the sequencing template. Each patient gave 7 to 9 milliliters of EDTA-anticoagulated peripheral blood. The sequence was obtained from a female donor with Graves disease. The material sequenced was peripheral blood mononuclear cells (PBMCs), taken when the disease was refractory, from a patient treated with antithyroid drugs. The rearrangement links TRBV6-5 to TRBJ1-5, with TRBD1 identical over 9 bases. For the CDR3, the DNA is TGTGCCAGCAGTTACCGGACAGGGGCGGACAATCAGCCCCAGCATTTT. It encodes CASSYRTGADNQPQHF.